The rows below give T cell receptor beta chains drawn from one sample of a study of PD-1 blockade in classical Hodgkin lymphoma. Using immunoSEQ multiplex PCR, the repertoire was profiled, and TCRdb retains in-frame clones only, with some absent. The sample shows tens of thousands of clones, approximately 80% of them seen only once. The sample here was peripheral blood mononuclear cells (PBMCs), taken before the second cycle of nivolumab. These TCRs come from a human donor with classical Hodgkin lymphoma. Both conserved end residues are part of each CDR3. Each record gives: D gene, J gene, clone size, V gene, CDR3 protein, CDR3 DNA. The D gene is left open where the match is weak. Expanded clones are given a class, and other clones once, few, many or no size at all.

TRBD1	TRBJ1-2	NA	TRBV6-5	CASSKRQGGYTF	TGTGCCAGCAGTAAGCGACAGGGTGGCTACACCTTC
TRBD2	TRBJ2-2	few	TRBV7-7	CASSLAGWKTGELFF	TGTGCTAGCAGCTTAGCGGGGTGGAAAACCGGGGAGCTGTTTTTT
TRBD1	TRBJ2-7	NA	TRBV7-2	CASSLYGTGSYEQYF	TGTGCCAGCAGCCTATACGGGACAGGTTCCTACGAGCAGTACTTC
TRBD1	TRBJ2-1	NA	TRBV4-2	CASSQVQGDIGEQFF	TGTGCCAGCAGCCAAGTCCAGGGGGATATCGGTGAGCAGTTCTTC
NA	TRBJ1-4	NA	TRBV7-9	CASSPVATNEKLFF	TGTGCCAGCAGCCCCGTTGCAACTAATGAAAAACTGTTTTTT
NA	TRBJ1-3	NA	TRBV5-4	CASSWDKSSGNTIYF	TGTGCCAGCAGCTGGGACAAGAGCTCTGGAAACACCATATATTTT
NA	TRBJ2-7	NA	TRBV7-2	CASSLERGTYEQYF	TGTGCCAGCAGCTTAGAAAGGGGTACCTACGAGCAGTACTTC
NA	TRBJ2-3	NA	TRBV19	CASSTADTQYF	TGTGCCAGTAGTACAGCAGATACGCAGTATTTT
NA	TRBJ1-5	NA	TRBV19	CASSIDRGIQPQHF	TGTGCCAGTAGTATAGACAGGGGAATACAGCCCCAGCATTTT
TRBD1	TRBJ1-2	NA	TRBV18	CASSPPSDRVGGYTF	TGTGCCAGCTCACCACCGTCGGACAGGGTGGGCGGCTACACCTTC
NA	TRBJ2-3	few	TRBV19	CASSQEIRADTQYF	TGTGCCAGTAGCCAAGAAATTCGCGCAGATACGCAGTATTTT